Presented here are 22 T cell receptor beta chains from one specimen sequenced in a study of blood T cell repertoires in COVID-19. The method was immunoSEQ multiplex PCR; TCRdb's version includes in-frame clones alone and lacks a portion of them. The data contain some 230,000 clones, 80% to 85% of them singletons. Sequencing was performed on peripheral blood. These receptors originate from a woman aged 55-69 years who had recovered from COVID-19.

The chain has TRBV15 and TRBJ1-1; D ambiguous. The V end was cut by 6 bases, the J end by 5 bases, with 10 bases between. Germline assignment: CDR1 LNHNV and CDR2 YYDKDF (reference sequence). This CDR3 has 12 amino acids. DNA of the CDR3: TGTGCCACCAGTCCAAGCGGTACTGAAGCTTTCTTT. It specifies CATSPSGTEAFF.

CDR3 residues: CASTDSTYEQYF. For the CDR3, the DNA is TGTGCCAGCACGGACAGTACCTACGAGCAGTACTTC. The V gene is TRBV2, the J gene TRBJ2-7; the D gene is possibly TRBD1 (6 bases). CDR1 and CDR2 from the germline V gene are SNHLY and FYNNEI. The CDR3 sequence is 12 residues long. Trimming removed 7 bases at V and 2 bases at J, with 9 bases between. The entire variable domain, with the rest obtained from reference TRBV2 and TRBJ2-7, is as follows: EPEVTQTPSHQVTQMGQEVILRCVPISNHLYFYWYRQILGQKVEFLVSFYNNEISEKSEIFDDQFSVERPDGSNFTLKIRSTKLEDSAMYFCASTDSTYEQYFGPGTRLTVT.

This clone was seen just once. The chain combines TRBV19 with TRBJ1-3; TRBD1 aligns across 9 bases. V was clipped by 7 bases and J by 3 bases; unmatched bases: 4. Germline assignment: CDR1 LNHDA and CDR2 SQIVND (reference sequence). CDR3 length: 14 amino acids. CDR3 amino acids: CASTTGGGGNTIYF. The DNA of the CDR3 is TGTGCCAGTACAACAGGGGGCGGTGGAAACACCATATATTTT.

This clone has a handful of counts. This chain links TRBV19 with TRBJ2-2; 11 nucleotides line up with TRBD2. The CDR3 runs to 14 residues. Germline assignment: CDR1 LNHDA and CDR2 SQIVND (reference sequence). Trimming cost V 7 bases and J 6 bases; bases outside gene matches: 4. CDR3 nucleotide sequence: TGTGCCAGTAATCCGGGACTAGCGGCCGGGGAGCTGTTTTTT. Translation gives CASNPGLAAGELFF.

This clone was counted between two and nine times. The chain employs TRBV7-8 and TRBJ1-5; 7 bases fit TRBD1. This CDR3 is built from 14 residues. J lost 7 bases, V lost 4 bases, and 7 bases had no gene match. The germline V gene has CDR1 SGHVS and CDR2 FQNEAQ. The CDR3 loop reads CASSSNPGGQPQHF. The CDR3 DNA reads as TGTGCCAGCAGCTCCAACCCAGGGGGGCAGCCCCAGCATTTT.

J is TRBJ1-1 and V is TRBV7-9, with TRBD1 as a possible D gene (6 bases). The V end lost 4 bases, the J end lost 6 bases, and 12 bases lay between the germline ends. This CDR3 is built from 13 residues. CDR1 and CDR2 from the germline V gene are SEHNR and FQNEAQ (reference sequence). The chain's CDR3 is CASSSTQGAEAFF. The CDR3 nucleotides read TGTGCCAGCAGCTCGACACAGGGTGCTGAAGCTTTCTTT.

In its sample, this clone was seen once. This chain uses TRBV6-1 with TRBJ2-5; 7 bases are shared with TRBD2. CDR3 size: 16 residues. V shed 1 base, J shed 0 bases, and the junction held 5 bases outside the gene matches. Per germline, CDR1 MNHNS and CDR2 SASEGT. In nucleotides, the CDR3 is TGTGCCAGCAGTGAAGTACGAGCGGGGTACCAAGAGACCCAGTACTTC. Translated, it gives CASSEVRAGYQETQYF.

A word on this clone: Mismatch with germline at one junction end may stem from a read error. The genes are TRBV29-1 and TRBJ1-1; 7 bases line up with TRBD1. The CDR3 loop spans 14 amino acids. CDR1 and CDR2 (germline): SQVTM, ANQGSEA. The CDR3 sequence: CSVKEGGLNTEAFF. CDR3 in DNA: TGCAGCGTTAAAGAAGGGGGCCTGAACACTGAAGCTTTCTTT.

The chain joins TRBV4-3 to TRBJ1-2; D is unclear. The V end lost 0 bases, the J end lost 0 bases, and 11 bases lay between the germline ends. Germline V gene data show CDR1 as LGHNA and CDR2 as YSLEER. The CDR3 contains 16 residues. CDR3 coding DNA: TGCGCCAGCAGCCAAGATAATTCGCACTCTAACTATGGCTACACCTTC. Protein product: CASSQDNSHSNYGYTF.

V usage is TRBV19 and J usage is TRBJ1-1, with 10 bases that match TRBD1. V lost 2 bases, J lost 0 bases, and 3 bases stayed unmatched. The CDR3 extends over 16 amino acids. Germline V gives CDR1 LNHDA, CDR2 SQIVND (reference sequence). CDR3 coding DNA: TGTGCCAGTAGTATATTGGGGACAGGGGTGAACACTGAAGCTTTCTTT. Translated: CASSILGTGVNTEAFF.

The V call is TRBV6-2 or TRBV6-3, the J call TRBJ2-5; D unclear. CDR1 MNHEY and CDR2 SVGEGT come from the germline V gene. The CDR3 is 11 amino acids. Trimming cost V 2 bases and J 5 bases, with 3 bases left between them. The CDR3 sequence is CASSYLETQYF. The CDR3 region has the DNA TGTGCCAGCAGTTACCTGGAGACCCAGTACTTC.

J is TRBJ2-3 and V is TRBV3-1 (or the pseudogene TRBV3-2), with D possibly matching TRBD1 (5 bases). Germline V gives CDR1 LGHDT, CDR2 YNNKEL (reference sequence). The CDR3 totals 19 residues. With 0 bases removed from V and 1 base from J, the gap between germline ends came to 20 bases. CDR3 DNA: TGTGCCAGCAGCCAAGAGGTTTTCGCAACGATCAGGGGCACAGATACGCAGTATTTT. Its translation is CASSQEVFATIRGTDTQYF.

V gene TRBV2 combines with J gene TRBJ1-1; D uncertain. CDR1 SNHLY and CDR2 FYNNEI come from the germline V gene. Trimming stripped 7 bases from V and 0 bases from J, with 9 bases between. This CDR3 comprises 13 residues. The CDR3 DNA follows: TGTGCCAGCAAGGAGCCTTTGAACACTGAAGCTTTCTTT. Encoded protein: CASKEPLNTEAFF.

This chain connects TRBV28 to TRBJ2-2; TRBD2 matches 9 bases. This CDR3 is built from 17 residues. Germline values: CDR1 MDHEN, CDR2 SYDVKM. V shed 2 bases, J shed 4 bases, and the junction held 8 bases outside the gene matches. The CDR3 here is CASSLPSAGGPTGELFF. The DNA of the CDR3 is TGTGCCAGCAGTTTACCCAGCGCGGGGGGGCCCACCGGGGAGCTGTTTTTT.

The V and J genes are TRBV7-2 and TRBJ2-7; possibly TRBD1 for D (6 bases). The CDR3 has 17 residues. The V gene's germline CDR1 is SGHTA and CDR2 FQGNSA. The V and J ends lost 5 bases and 0 bases respectively, with 20 bases between them. CDR3 loop: CASSADPRGPSSYEQYF. In DNA, the CDR3 is TGTGCCAGCAGCGCCGATCCCAGGGGTCCCAGCTCCTACGAGCAGTACTTC.

The V call is TRBV9, the J call TRBJ2-7, with 7 bases identical to TRBD2. The germline V gene has CDR1 SGDLS and CDR2 YYNGEE. There are 16 residues in the CDR3. Trimming took 4 bases from V and 5 from J; bases not matched to a gene: 15. This CDR3 is CASSRRGGAGYHEQYF. The DNA for the CDR3 is TGTGCCAGCAGCCGTAGGGGAGGGGCAGGGTACCACGAGCAGTACTTC. The full variable domain, its missing parts supplied by reference TRBV9 and TRBJ2-7, is DSGVTQTPKHLITATGQRVTLRCSPRSGDLSVYWYQQSLDQGLQFLIQYYNGEERAKGNILERFSAQQFPDLHSELNLSSLELGDSALYFCASSRRGGAGYHEQYFGPGTRLTVT.

The chain uses TRBV5-1 and TRBJ2-2, with D perhaps matching TRBD1 (5 bases). In germline, CDR1 is SGHRS, CDR2 YFSETQ. The CDR3 contains 14 residues. V was pared by 0 bases and J by 3 bases, with 6 bases between. CDR3 bases: TGCGCCAGCAGCTTGGGACAGTACACCGGGGAGCTGTTTTTT. Translation gives CASSLGQYTGELFF.

This clone was seen a single time. The chain combines TRBV19 with TRBJ2-3; D might be TRBD2 (6 bases). The V and J ends lost 5 bases and 1 base respectively, with 16 bases between them. Germline CDR1 is LNHDA and CDR2 is SQIVND (reference sequence). CDR3 length equals 16 residues. The CDR3 DNA reads as TGTGCCAGTAGTCCCTCCGGGGAGCGGGGCACAGATACGCAGTATTTT. Protein: CASSPSGERGTDTQYF.

The chain has TRBV5-1 and TRBJ2-3; TRBD1 aligns across 7 bases. This CDR3 is built from 17 residues. J was trimmed by 1 base and V by 4 bases; bases with no gene match: 12. CDR1 is SGHRS, CDR2 YFSETQ, per germline. The CDR3 coding sequence is TGCGCCAGCAGCCGAGGTCGGGGAACAGGGGGCACAGATACGCAGTATTTT. Its protein product is CASSRGRGTGGTDTQYF.

The chain joins TRBV6-5 to TRBJ1-1, with D maybe TRBD1 (6 bases). V was cut by 5 bases and J by 8 bases, with 9 bases left in between. CDR3 length: 11 amino acids. Germline values: CDR1 MNHEY, CDR2 SVGAGI. The CDR3 nucleotides read TGTGCCAGCAGTAGGGACAAAGAAGCTTTCTTT. It codes for CASSRDKEAFF.

CDR3 DNA sequence: TGTGCCAGCAGTTACCTCCGGACAGGGAAAAACATTCAGTACTTC. Translated, it gives CASSYLRTGKNIQYF. This chain links TRBV6-2 or TRBV6-3 with TRBJ2-4, with 8 positions matching TRBD1. The CDR3 runs to 15 residues. Germline lookup yields CDR1 MNHEY and CDR2 SVGEGT. Trimming cost V 2 bases and J 4 bases; bases outside gene matches: 4.

The CDR3 is CSVLTVDFYTQYF. The CDR3 DNA follows: TGCAGCGTTTTGACAGTCGACTTTTATACGCAGTATTTT. This chain connects TRBV29-1 to TRBJ2-3; D is perhaps TRBD1 (5 bases). V lost 5 bases, J lost 7 bases, and 16 bases lay in between. Germline V CDR1 and CDR2: SQVTM, ANQGSEA. This CDR3 is 13 amino acids long.